One and the same sample provided the 21 T cell receptor beta chains below, sequenced in a study of blood T cell repertoires in COVID-19. The table came from immunoSEQ multiplex PCR; TCRdb's copy has only in-frame clones and leaves some out. This table holds some 400,000 clones, approximately 90% found once. The sequencing input was PBMCs or T cells enriched from blood (not recorded which). The origin of the receptors is a woman in her thirties or forties who had been exposed to COVID-19.

This clone was observed once. The chain has TRBV2 and TRBJ2-7; the match to TRBD1 covers 9 bases. The CDR3 totals 13 residues. CDR1 is SNHLY, CDR2 FYNNEI, per germline. Unmatched junction bases numbered 5, after V lost 6 bases and J lost 5 bases. This CDR3 is CASRQGASDEQYF. For the CDR3, the DNA is TGTGCCAGCAGACAGGGGGCTAGCGACGAGCAGTACTTC.

The gene calls are TRBV9 and TRBJ2-3; 16 nucleotides match TRBD2. Germline assignment: CDR1 SGDLS and CDR2 YYNGEE. The CDR3 covers 17 residues. The junction had 0 bases not matched to a gene; V was cut back by 2 bases and J by 0 bases. The CDR3 loop reads CASSVGLAGGSTDTQYF. CDR3 DNA sequence: TGTGCCAGCAGCGTGGGACTAGCGGGAGGGAGCACAGATACGCAGTATTTT. The full variable domain, its missing parts supplied by reference TRBV9 and TRBJ2-3, is DSGVTQTPKHLITATGQRVTLRCSPRSGDLSVYWYQQSLDQGLQFLIQYYNGEERAKGNILERFSAQQFPDLHSELNLSSLELGDSALYFCASSVGLAGGSTDTQYFGPGTRLTVL.

The rearrangement links TRBV30 to TRBJ2-3; 10 bases fit TRBD2. The junction had 13 bases not matched to a gene; V was cut back by 3 bases and J by 10 bases. The CDR3 has 15 amino acids. The germline V gene encodes CDR1 GTSNPN and CDR2 SVGIG (reference sequence). The CDR3 here is CAWRLSGGPRKAQYF. CDR3 coding DNA: TGTGCCTGGAGGCTTAGCGGGGGGCCCCGAAAGGCGCAGTATTTT.

The rearrangement joins TRBV18 to TRBJ1-2; D is uncertain. The CDR3 contains 17 residues. V gave up 10 bases and J gave up 5 bases, with 29 bases separating them. Germline lookup yields CDR1 KGHSH and CDR2 LQKENI. Here the CDR3 reads CATPMAKTAPRLYGYTF. DNA for the CDR3: TGTGCCACCCCCATGGCGAAAACGGCGCCGAGACTTTATGGCTACACCTTC.

Written as DNA, the CDR3 is TGTGCCAGCAGCACATACAGGGGGCGCTTAGAGACCCAGTACTTC. Its translation is CASSTYRGRLETQYF. The J gene is TRBJ2-5, the V gene TRBV11-2, with 9 bases fitting TRBD1. The junction had 8 bases not matched to a gene; V was cut back by 5 bases and J by 4 bases. This CDR3 comprises 15 residues. Germline V gene lookup returns CDR1 SGHAT and CDR2 FQNNGV.

The chain joins TRBV2 to TRBJ1-5; possible D gene TRBD1, 5 bases. The V gene's germline CDR1 is SNHLY and CDR2 FYNNEI. Trimming pared 7 bases from V and 7 bases from J, leaving 23 bases between. This CDR3 region has 16 residues. This CDR3 reads CASTERLDNRRQPQHF. The CDR3 DNA sequence: TGTGCCAGCACCGAAAGACTGGACAATCGGAGACAGCCCCAGCATTTT. The full variable domain, rest sourced from reference TRBV2 and TRBJ1-5, is EPEVTQTPSHQVTQMGQEVILRCVPISNHLYFYWYRQILGQKVEFLVSFYNNEISEKSEIFDDQFSVERPDGSNFTLKIRSTKLEDSAMYFCASTERLDNRRQPQHFGDGTRLSIL.

This clone is a singleton in its sample. The V and J genes are TRBV6-2 or TRBV6-3 and TRBJ1-2, with D unresolved. The CDR3 sequence is 11 residues long. Trimming removed 6 bases from V and 8 bases from J, with 10 bases in between. Per the germline V gene, CDR1 is MNHEY and CDR2 is SVGEGT. The CDR3 coding sequence is TGTGCCAGCAGCCCCGTTGCGGGCTACACCTTC. It codes for CASSPVAGYTF.

The chain uses TRBV5-4 and TRBJ1-2; D perhaps matches TRBD1 (5 bases). The length of the CDR3 is 16 residues. The germline V and J ends were trimmed by 0 bases and 2 bases, with 14 bases remaining between them. Germline values: CDR1 SGHNT, CDR2 YYREEE (reference sequence). CDR3: CASSLGSTGSNYGYTF. In DNA, the CDR3 is TGTGCCAGCAGCTTGGGGTCTACAGGCTCCAACTATGGCTACACCTTC.

The chain carries TRBV18 and TRBJ2-7, with 8 bases matching TRBD1. V lost 8 bases to trimming and J lost 1 base; unmatched junction nucleotides: 7. Germline lookup yields CDR1 KGHSH and CDR2 LQKENI. The CDR3 is 14 amino acids. CDR3 sequence: CASNRGLSSYEQYF. The CDR3 nucleotides read TGTGCCAGCAACAGGGGGTTAAGTTCCTACGAGCAGTACTTC.

This rearrangement joins TRBV7-9 to TRBJ1-1; D perhaps matches TRBD1 (6 bases). V was clipped by 2 bases and J by 11 bases, with 12 bases between them. Germline assignment: CDR1 SEHNR and CDR2 FQNEAQ (reference sequence). The CDR3 contains 12 residues. CDR3 residues: CASSLSGVSAFF. DNA of the CDR3: TGTGCCAGCAGCTTATCAGGGGTGAGTGCTTTCTTT. The variable domain in full, completed from reference TRBV7-9 and TRBJ1-1, reads DTGVSQNPRHKITKRGQNVTFRCDPISEHNRLYWYRQTLGQGPEFLTYFQNEAQLEKSRLLSDRFSAERPKGSFSTLEIQRTEQGDSAMYLCASSLSGVSAFFGQGTRLTVV.

This CDR3 reads CASSLTTGPLNYGYTF. In DNA, the CDR3 is TGCGCCAGCAGCTTGACAACAGGGCCGCTCAACTATGGCTACACCTTC. V and J are TRBV5-1 and TRBJ1-2, with D tentatively TRBD1 (6 bases). Trimming stripped 1 base from V and 2 bases from J, with 15 bases between. CDR3 length: 16 residues. Germline values: CDR1 SGHRS, CDR2 YFSETQ.

The rearrangement uses TRBV11-2 and TRBJ1-5; weak D call: TRBD1 (5 bases). Trimming took off 0 bases at V and 4 bases at J, with 7 bases between the two ends. The CDR3 covers 14 residues. Per the germline V gene, CDR1 is SGHAT and CDR2 is FQNNGV. The DNA for the CDR3 is TGTGCCAGCAGCTTAGATCCAGGGAATCAGCCCCAGCATTTT. Translating gives CASSLDPGNQPQHF.

The gene calls are TRBV7-9 and TRBJ2-7; D possibly corresponds to TRBD1 (5 bases). Germline V lookup: CDR1 SEHNR, CDR2 FQNEAQ (reference sequence). There are 15 residues in the CDR3. The V and J ends lost 8 bases and 1 base respectively, with 18 bases between them. For the CDR3, the DNA is TGTGCCAGCTACAAGGATTCCAGGGAATCCTACGAGCAGTACTTC. It encodes CASYKDSRESYEQYF.

The chain employs TRBV6-5 and TRBJ1-2; 10 nucleotides align to TRBD1. Per germline, CDR1 MNHEY and CDR2 SVGAGI. The CDR3 runs to 14 residues. Germline trimming cut 6 bases from V and 8 bases from J; bases unmatched to any gene: 9. The CDR3 loop is CASSMDRGLKGYTF. The CDR3 bases are TGTGCCAGCAGCATGGACAGGGGGTTAAAGGGCTACACCTTC.

About this clone itself: Within the sample, other DNA sequences also encode this same CDR3. This chain links TRBV18 with TRBJ1-3; tentatively, D is TRBD1 (6 bases). CDR1 KGHSH and CDR2 LQKENI come from the germline V gene. The ends were cut back, 3 bases at V and 1 base at J, with 7 bases in the middle. The CDR3 contains 14 residues. The chain's CDR3 is CASSPTGSGNTIYF. For the CDR3, the DNA is TGTGCCAGCTCACCTACAGGGTCTGGAAACACCATATATTTT.

The chain carries TRBV3-1 (or the pseudogene TRBV3-2) and TRBJ1-2; D is undetermined. V gave up 1 base and J gave up 0 bases, with 12 bases separating them. Germline CDR1 LGHDT, CDR2 YNNKEL (reference sequence). The CDR3 is made up of 16 amino acids. CDR3 in DNA: TGTGCCAGCAGCCAAGGTGGTCTGGGAGCTAACTATGGCTACACCTTC. Translated: CASSQGGLGANYGYTF.

The table lists this clone with many counts. V usage is TRBV19 and J usage is TRBJ1-5; D remains ambiguous. Trimming took off 1 base at V and 6 bases at J, with 7 bases between the two ends. Germline V gene lookup returns CDR1 LNHDA and CDR2 SQIVND (reference sequence). The CDR3 runs to 13 residues. CDR3 bases: TGTGCCAGTAGTATAGGCCGGAGTCAGCCCCAGCATTTT. It yields the protein CASSIGRSQPQHF.

CDR3 sequence reads: CASSYGQGTNYGYTF. In nucleotides, the CDR3 is TGTGCCAGTAGCTACGGACAGGGAACTAACTATGGCTACACCTTC. The chain couples TRBV19 to TRBJ1-2, with 8 nucleotides matching TRBD1. The CDR3 consists of 15 residues. Unmatched junction bases numbered 6, after V lost 6 bases and J lost 0 bases. Germline values: CDR1 LNHDA, CDR2 SQIVND (reference sequence).

The V call is TRBV18, the J call TRBJ2-4, with 10 bases lining up with TRBD1. J lost 9 bases, V lost 3 bases, and 8 bases had no gene match. The CDR3 has 15 amino acids. Germline CDR1 reads KGHSH; CDR2 reads LQKENI. This CDR3 is CASSPAGTGDSIQYF. CDR3 DNA sequence: TGTGCCAGCTCACCGGCCGGGACAGGGGATAGCATTCAGTACTTC.

The chain has TRBV14 and TRBJ2-3; D gene unclear. The germline gives CDR1 SGHDN, CDR2 FVKESK. This CDR3 is built from 14 residues. V lost 3 bases, J lost 6 bases, and 13 bases lay in between. This CDR3 is CASSHPFPLDTQYF. CDR3 DNA: TGTGCCAGCAGCCACCCCTTTCCCCTTGATACGCAGTATTTT.

The chain joins TRBV30 to TRBJ1-4; TRBD1 agrees at 8 bases. CDR1 is GTSNPN, CDR2 SVGIG, per germline (reference sequence). The trim removed 2 bases at V and 8 bases at J, leaving 10 bases unmatched. The CDR3 totals 15 residues. The CDR3 is CAWSLRTGLSEKLFF. DNA for the CDR3: TGTGCCTGGAGTTTAAGGACAGGGCTAAGCGAAAAACTGTTTTTT.